Listed below are T cell receptor beta chains from one sample, sequenced in a study of blood T cell repertoires in COVID-19. Repertoires were generated with immunoSEQ multiplex PCR, while TCRdb's copy carries only in-frame clones and drops some. The table shows about 160,000 clones, with more than 75% occurring only once. Sequencing was performed on peripheral blood. The receptors shown here come from a man in his late teens or twenties with acute or convalescent COVID-19. The CDR3 runs from the conserved cysteine through the conserved F or W. D genes are given only for firm matches. Clone size is stated in some rows and not others, as once, few, many or a class when expanded.

CDR3aa	CDR3nt	abundance	v_gene	d_gene	j_gene
CASSMAGRSTF	TGTGCCAGTAGTATGGCAGGGAGGTCTACCTTC	.	TRBV19	.	TRBJ1-2
CASSVGTGGVYEQYF	TGTGCCAGCAGCGTCGGGACAGGGGGCGTCTACGAGCAGTACTTC	.	TRBV9	TRBD1	TRBJ2-7
CASSQTRIEQYF	TGTGCCAGCAGCCAGACTAGGATCGAGCAGTACTTC	.	TRBV3-1/TRBV3-2	.	TRBJ2-7
CASSGTGGTDTQYF	TGTGCCAGCTCCGGGACAGGGGGAACAGATACGCAGTATTTT	.	TRBV2	TRBD1	TRBJ2-3
CASSLWGGREDNQPQHF	TGTGCCAGCAGCTTATGGGGGGGCAGGGAGGATAATCAGCCCCAGCATTTT	few	TRBV11-2	.	TRBJ1-5
CASSPGSNQPQHF	TGTGCCAGCAGCCCCGGGAGCAATCAGCCCCAGCATTTT	once	TRBV12-3/TRBV12-4	.	TRBJ1-5
CASSQGTTIYEQYF	TGTGCCAGCAGCCAAGGGACTACCATTTACGAGCAGTACTTC	.	TRBV3-1/TRBV3-2	.	TRBJ2-7
CASSPRLAGALSSYNEQFF	TGTGCCAGCTCACCACGACTAGCGGGGGCCTTGAGCTCCTACAATGAGCAGTTCTTC	.	TRBV18	TRBD2	TRBJ2-1
CASSFFGQGATGELFF	.	.	TRBV27	.	TRBJ2-2
CASSQEQPYSGNTIYF	TGTGCCAGCAGCCAAGAACAACCGTACTCTGGAAACACCATATATTTT	.	TRBV14	.	TRBJ1-3
CAISDHFSGGTEAFF	TGTGCCATCAGTGACCACTTTTCAGGGGGCACTGAAGCTTTCTTT	.	TRBV10-3	TRBD1	TRBJ1-1
CSASLPGVFTDTQYF	TGCAGTGCTAGTCTACCGGGAGTATTCACAGATACGCAGTATTTT	.	TRBV20-1	.	TRBJ2-3
CASGLIATGYTEAFF	TGTGCTAGTGGTTTGATCGCCACAGGGTACACTGAAGCTTTCTTT	.	TRBV12-5	.	TRBJ1-1
CASPTPTGNYGYTF	TGTGCCAGCCCTACCCCGACAGGGAACTATGGCTACACCTTC	.	TRBV6-5	TRBD1	TRBJ1-2
CASSYSREGPTEAFF	TGTGCCAGCAGTTACTCGAGGGAGGGGCCCACTGAAGCTTTCTTT	.	TRBV6-5	.	TRBJ1-1
CAWSDPLKPTGANQPQHF	TGTGCCTGGAGTGACCCACTTAAACCGACAGGGGCGAATCAGCCCCAGCATTTT	.	TRBV30	TRBD1	TRBJ1-5
CATSLEGTIGEKLFF	TGTGCCACCAGCCTCGAAGGGACAATAGGGGAAAAACTGTTTTTT	.	TRBV15	.	TRBJ1-4
CASRLDSSMSEKLFF	TGCGCCAGCAGGTTGGATAGTTCAATGAGTGAAAAACTGTTTTTT	once	TRBV5-1	.	TRBJ1-4
CASTGQGAYEQYF	TGTGCCAGCACGGGACAGGGGGCTTACGAGCAGTACTTC	.	TRBV7-2	TRBD1	TRBJ2-7
CASSLEKGLDNEQFF	TGCGCCAGCAGCTTGGAAAAGGGGCTGGACAATGAGCAGTTCTTC	.	TRBV5-1	.	TRBJ2-1
CASSLRVRGQGLTDTQYF	TGTGCCAGCAGCTTACGGGTCCGAGGGCAGGGGTTGACAGATACGCAGTATTTT	few	TRBV7-9	.	TRBJ2-3
CASSSYRDRIEAFF	TGTGCCAGCAGTTCCTACAGGGACCGTATCGAAGCTTTCTTT	.	TRBV28	.	TRBJ1-1
CASRPGYFGDTEAFF	TGTGCCAGCAGGCCGGGATACTTTGGGGACACTGAAGCTTTCTTT	.	TRBV5-6	.	TRBJ1-1
CASSTDRGLGRGYTF	TGTGCCAGCAGCACGGACAGGGGACTAGGTCGGGGCTACACCTTC	.	TRBV5-4	TRBD1	TRBJ1-2
CASSSLPHPLPETQYF	TGTGCCAGCAGTTCACTCCCCCACCCGCTTCCAGAGACCCAGTACTTC	.	TRBV27	.	TRBJ2-5
CASSQGNQDNEKLFF	TGCGCCAGCAGCCAAGGTAACCAGGATAATGAAAAACTGTTTTTT	.	TRBV4-1	.	TRBJ1-4
CASSFTRPGQDNEKLFF	TGTGCCAGCTCATTCACCAGACCGGGACAGGATAATGAAAAACTGTTTTTT	.	TRBV18	TRBD1	TRBJ1-4
CASSLVQAAYEQYF	TGTGCCAGCAGCTTGGTGCAGGCTGCCTACGAGCAGTACTTC	.	TRBV5-6	.	TRBJ2-7
CASSEGQGNTGELFF	TGTGCCAGCAGTGAAGGGCAGGGAAACACCGGGGAGCTGTTTTTT	.	TRBV6-4	.	TRBJ2-2
CASSIDAGVDNEQFF	TGTGCCAGTAGTATAGACGCGGGGGTGGACAATGAGCAGTTCTTC	.	TRBV19	TRBD2	TRBJ2-1
CASSQYSRSDYTF	TGTGCCAGCAGCCAATATTCCCGGAGCGACTACACCTTC	once	TRBV27	.	TRBJ1-2
CASTLTGYGEKLFF	TGTGCCAGTACCCTGACAGGGTATGGTGAAAAACTGTTTTTT	.	TRBV19	TRBD1	TRBJ1-4
CASTNHGTGGSGYTF	TGTGCCAGCACCAATCATGGGACAGGGGGCTCTGGCTACACCTTC	.	TRBV3-1/TRBV3-2	TRBD1	TRBJ1-2
CASSQNSGGHTEAFF	TGTGCCAGCAGCCAAAACTCAGGGGGTCACACTGAAGCTTTCTTT	.	TRBV14	TRBD1	TRBJ1-1
CASSPREGRGTGELFF	TGTGCCAGCAGCCCTCGGGAGGGGAGAGGCACCGGGGAGCTGTTTTTT	few	TRBV11-3	TRBD2	TRBJ2-2
CASSPLDSNQPQHF	TGTGCCAGCAGTCCACTAGATAGCAATCAGCCCCAGCATTTT	.	TRBV27	.	TRBJ1-5
CASSLRTSGTYEQYF	TGCGCCAGCAGCTTGAGGACTAGCGGGACCTACGAGCAGTACTTC	.	TRBV5-1	TRBD2	TRBJ2-7
CASSAQVKQETQYF	TGTGCCAGCAGCGCACAGGTGAAACAAGAGACCCAGTACTTC	.	TRBV3-1/TRBV3-2	.	TRBJ2-5
CASSPPDRVTNTGELFF	TGTGCCAGCTCACCACCAGACAGGGTCACGAACACCGGGGAGCTGTTTTTT	.	TRBV18	TRBD1	TRBJ2-2
CASSVDGGAGNTIYF	TGTGCCAGCAGCGTAGACGGAGGGGCTGGAAACACCATATATTTT	once	TRBV9	.	TRBJ1-3
CASRPFDRVHGYTF	TGTGCCAGCAGACCCTTTGACAGGGTCCATGGCTACACCTTC	.	TRBV6-5	TRBD1	TRBJ1-2
CAWSSIPGLSGEGEQYF	TGTGCCTGGAGTTCCATACCGGGACTCTCTGGGGAGGGAGAGCAGTACTTC	few	TRBV30	TRBD2	TRBJ2-7
CASNPVRDRVNTGELFF	TGTGCCAGCAACCCCGTCCGGGACAGGGTCAACACCGGGGAGCTGTTTTTT	.	TRBV5-5	TRBD1	TRBJ2-2
CASSLEVSSYNEQFF	TGCGCCAGCAGCTTGGAAGTGAGCTCCTACAATGAGCAGTTCTTC	.	TRBV5-1	.	TRBJ2-1
CAISVVRVPQETQYF	TGTGCCATCAGTGTTGTCAGGGTTCCCCAAGAGACCCAGTACTTC	.	TRBV10-3	.	TRBJ2-5
CASSIRQGSNQPQHF	TGTGCCAGTAGTATAAGACAGGGAAGCAATCAGCCCCAGCATTTT	.	TRBV19	TRBD1	TRBJ1-5
CASSLDRFSYGYTF	TGTGCCAGCAGTTTAGACAGGTTCTCCTATGGCTACACCTTC	once	TRBV2	.	TRBJ1-2
CASSLDLSWGVRYF	TGTGCCAGCAGCTTAGACCTTTCATGGGGGGTGAGGTACTTC	.	TRBV11-2	.	TRBJ2-7
CASSTGTGDYGYTF	TGCGCCAGCAGCACGGGGACAGGGGACTATGGCTACACCTTC	.	TRBV5-1	TRBD1	TRBJ1-2
CASSRLAGAETQYF	TGTGCCAGTAGTCGACTAGCGGGAGCAGAGACCCAGTACTTC	.	TRBV19	TRBD2	TRBJ2-5
CASSVAGGYGYTF	TGTGCCAGCAGCGTAGCAGGGGGCTATGGCTACACCTTC	.	TRBV9	TRBD1	TRBJ1-2
CASSKRSNEQFF	TGTGCCAGCAGCAAAAGAAGCAACGAGCAGTTCTTC	few	TRBV12-3/TRBV12-4	.	TRBJ2-1
CASSLPLAGNPYEQYF	TGCGCCAGCAGCTTGCCGCTAGCGGGAAATCCCTACGAGCAGTACTTC	few	TRBV5-1	TRBD2	TRBJ2-7
CASSLLRQFSSYNSPLHF	TGTGCCAGCAGCCTGCTGAGGCAATTTTCCTCCTATAATTCACCCCTCCACTTT	.	TRBV21-1	.	TRBJ1-6